This entry describes one T cell receptor (beta chain). What it binds is not known. Generated by immunoSEQ multiplex PCR, the TCRdb table keeps only in-frame clones and is missing some. The sample includes fewer than 800,000 clones, about 90% of them seen just once. The data derive from a study of shared clonotypes between healthy human individuals. Study-level results: Of the naive CD4 clonotypes, roughly 5% were shared across a few donors. Memory subsets generally showed lower estimated richness than naive subsets.

Trimming stripped 0 bases from V and 1 base from J, with 10 bases between. Germline lookup yields CDR1 SGHRS and CDR2 YFSETQ. This CDR3 has 15 residues. Naive CD8 cells lacked CD45RO and underwent positive selection for CCR7, leaving out terminally differentiated effector memory CD45RA+ cells. The specimen sequenced was naive CD8+ T cells sorted from blood. This sequence was found in a man aged 30-40 years in good health. This chain connects TRBV5-1 to TRBJ1-1, with no clear D. The CDR3 protein is CASSLVGSPNTEAFF. The CDR3 DNA is TGCGCCAGCAGCTTGGTTGGCTCGCCGAACACTGAAGCTTTCTTT.